The clone carrying this T cell receptor (beta chain) was detected only a few times. The antigen is undetermined. The sample is drawn from a study of cytomegalovirus exposure and HLA in healthy donors. The study's findings and limits: According to a later analysis, most TCR beta chains associated with CMV appeared HLA-restricted. Sequencing depth across donors, presence/absence analyses assumed, was roughly uniform. Reportedly, diagnosis of cytomegalovirus status by the classifier showed high specificity and sensitivity.

Both 60 Vbeta primers and 13 Jbeta primers went into the PCR. Generated by immunoSEQ multiplex PCR, the TCRdb table keeps only in-frame clones and is missing some. This table holds about 140,000 clones, approximately 65% found once. The sequenced material came from PBMCs. This clonotype was obtained from a woman aged 55 to 70 in good health and CMV-seronegative.

The CDR3 spells CASSYGVGQGSYEQYF. For the CDR3, the DNA is TGTGCCAGCAGTTACGGTGTGGGACAGGGAAGCTACGAGCAGTACTTC. The V gene is TRBV6-6, the J gene TRBJ2-7, with 9 bases lining up with TRBD1. Germline CDR1 and CDR2: MNHNY and SVGAGI (reference sequence). CDR3 length equals 16 residues. V gave up 2 bases and J gave up 3 bases; unmatched junction bases: 8.